The 13 T cell receptor beta chains listed next were all sequenced from one sample in a study of blood T cell repertoires in COVID-19. Profiling relied on immunoSEQ multiplex PCR, and the TCRdb table lists in-frame clones only, not all of them. Counted here are 50,000 to 65,000 clones, about nine tenths occurring once; the ten biggest clones make up approximately 3%. Input material: peripheral blood. The receptors derive from a man aged 45-65 years with active COVID-19.

The CDR3, as DNA: TGTGCCAGCAGCCCCACCACCGCGATTGGTACGAGTCGCTATGGCTACACCTTC. It specifies CASSPTTAIGTSRYGYTF. This chain uses TRBV7-2 with TRBJ1-2; D call uncertain. The V gene lost 5 bases and the J gene lost 4 bases, with 26 bases spanning the gap. From germline, CDR1 is SGHTA and CDR2 FQGNSA. CDR3 length equals 18 residues.

The rearrangement links TRBV6-5 to TRBJ1-5, with D maybe TRBD1 (5 bases). V lost 8 bases and J lost 1, with 12 bases in between. Looked up from germline, CDR1 is MNHEY and CDR2 is SVGAGI. This CDR3 spans 14 amino acids. CDR3 protein: CASYTGFSNQPQHF. CDR3 sequence (DNA): TGTGCCAGCTACACAGGTTTCAGCAATCAGCCCCAGCATTTT.

The chain's CDR3 is CASSQPGASGGDIQYF. CDR3 bases: TGCGCCAGCAGCCAACCCGGGGCTAGCGGGGGTGACATTCAGTACTTC. The chain employs TRBV4-1 and TRBJ2-4; 10 nucleotides match TRBD2. Germline loops: CDR1 MGHRA, CDR2 YSYEKL. Trimming cost V 2 bases and J 8 bases; bases outside gene matches: 9. The CDR3 loop spans 16 amino acids.

This clone appeared a single time. The J gene is TRBJ1-2, the V gene TRBV6-2 or TRBV6-3, with 7 bases aligning to TRBD1. The trim removed 2 bases at V and 4 bases at J, leaving 7 bases unmatched. The length of the CDR3 is 15 residues. Germline lookup yields CDR1 MNHEY and CDR2 SVGEGT. The CDR3 loop reads CASSYPGTATYGYTF. CDR3 sequence (DNA): TGTGCCAGCAGTTACCCCGGGACAGCAACCTATGGCTACACCTTC.

The chain has TRBV21-1 and TRBJ2-5; the table's D call TRBD2 went unverified against the DNA. TRBV21-1 is annotated as a pseudogene. The CDR3 sequence is 12 residues long. CDR3 in DNA: TGTGCCAGCAGCAAAGAGAGGGAGACCCAGTACTTC. Amino acids: CASSKERETQYF.

This clone was observed a handful of times. This chain uses TRBV7-3 with TRBJ2-5, with 8 nucleotides matching TRBD2. Trimming took 2 bases from V and 5 from J; bases not matched to a gene: 7. The CDR3 runs to 15 residues. Germline V gives CDR1 SGHTA, CDR2 FQGTGA. CDR3 coding DNA: TGTGCCAGCAGCTTAGCGGGGGGCCCTTTGGAGACCCAGTACTTC. Its translation is CASSLAGGPLETQYF.

The chain employs TRBV30 and TRBJ2-3; maybe TRBD2 (6 bases). The CDR3 length is 18 residues. V gave up 0 bases and J gave up 4 bases, with 23 bases separating them. The germline V gene has CDR1 GTSNPN and CDR2 SVGIG (reference sequence). CDR3 DNA: TGTGCCTGGAGTGTAAGGCTAGCGAGGGGTAGGGGCCCAGATACGCAGTATTTT. Translated: CAWSVRLARGRGPDTQYF.

The rearrangement uses TRBV7-9 and TRBJ2-5; D is unresolved. Germline CDR1 SEHNR, CDR2 FQNEAQ (reference sequence). The CDR3 has 13 residues. Trimming took 5 bases from V and 2 from J, leaving 9 bases between them. The CDR3 DNA is TGTGCCAGCAGCCCGGTGCTTCAAGAGACCCAGTACTTC. Translating it yields CASSPVLQETQYF.

This chain links TRBV7-3 with TRBJ2-1, with TRBD2 as a possible D gene (5 bases). This CDR3 is 15 amino acids long. The V gene lost 5 bases and the J gene lost 1 base, with 12 bases spanning the gap. Germline V lookup: CDR1 SGHTA, CDR2 FQGTGA. The CDR3 loop reads CASSPDSQSYNEQFF. DNA for the CDR3: TGTGCCAGCAGCCCGGACTCCCAGTCCTACAATGAGCAGTTCTTC. Filled out from reference TRBV7-3 and TRBJ2-1, the complete variable domain reads GAGVSQTPSNKVTEKGKYVELRCDPISGHTALYWYRQSLGQGPEFLIYFQGTGAADDSGLPNDRFFAVRPEGSVSTLKIQRTERGDSAVYLCASSPDSQSYNEQFFGPGTRLTVL.

The CDR3 bases are TGTGCCAGCAGCTTAGGGGGACAGAGTTCCACCTTC. Residues: CASSLGGQSSTF. This chain uses TRBV7-9 with TRBJ1-2, with TRBD1 identical over 7 bases. Germline V gives CDR1 SEHNR, CDR2 FQNEAQ (reference sequence). CDR3 length equals 12 residues. The J segment lost 13 bases and the V segment lost 1 base, leaving 6 bases of the junction unmatched.

The CDR3: CASSSLLAGGYNEQFF. CDR3 DNA: TGCGCCAGCAGCTCCCTTTTGGCGGGGGGGTACAATGAGCAGTTCTTC. The rearrangement links TRBV5-1 to TRBJ2-1; 9 positions agree with TRBD2. V was clipped by 3 bases and J by 4 bases; unmatched bases: 8. The CDR3 contains 16 residues. Per germline, CDR1 SGHRS and CDR2 YFSETQ.

This chain connects TRBV6-5 to TRBJ2-7, with 7 nucleotides matching TRBD1. The CDR3 extends over 15 amino acids. J was trimmed by 0 bases and V by 1 base; bases with no gene match: 3. CDR1 MNHEY and CDR2 SVGAGI come from the germline V gene. The CDR3 coding sequence is TGTGCCAGCAGTTACTTGACAGGGAGCTCCTACGAGCAGTACTTC. Its protein product is CASSYLTGSSYEQYF.

The rearrangement joins TRBV29-1 to TRBJ1-4, with a possible D match to TRBD1 (6 bases). Germline CDR1 and CDR2: SQVTM and ANQGSEA. The CDR3 covers 12 residues. Trimming shortened V by 4 bases and J by 8 bases, and 11 bases separated the two germline ends. Written as DNA, the CDR3 is TGCAGCGTTGCTGGGAGGGGGGAAAAACTGTTTTTT. This codes for CSVAGRGEKLFF.